A selection of T cell receptor beta chains follows, all from one sample in a study of blood T cell repertoires in COVID-19. Libraries were prepared by immunoSEQ multiplex PCR; TCRdb keeps only in-frame clonotypes and omits some of them. The table includes fewer than 300,000 clones, 88% detected once. Sequencing was done on a sample of peripheral blood. These receptors were obtained from a man aged 55 to 70 who had recovered from COVID-19. Both conserved end residues are part of each CDR3. The D gene is left open where the match is weak. The size of a clone is reported for some rows only, either as once, few or many, or as a class for expanded clones.

clone size	V gene	J gene	D gene	CDR3 DNA	CDR3 protein
NA	TRBV7-3	TRBJ2-2	NA	TGTGCCAGCAGCTTTCGTGGGGGCGCGACCGGGGAGCTGTTTTTT	CASSFRGGATGELFF
once	TRBV5-1	TRBJ2-7	TRBD2	TGCGCCAGCAGCCCGGGGGGGGCGCATTCCGAGCAGTACTTC	CASSPGGAHSEQYF
NA	TRBV9	TRBJ1-1	NA	TGTGCCAGCAGCGTAGGGTTGGCCACTGAAGCTTTCTTT	CASSVGLATEAFF
few	TRBV28	TRBJ1-2	NA	TGTGCCAGCAGTTCCGACAGTCACTACACCTTC	CASSSDSHYTF
NA	TRBV19	TRBJ1-2	NA	TGTGCCAGTAGTATACAGTCTCCCTATGGCTACACCTTC	CASSIQSPYGYTF
once	TRBV4-2	TRBJ2-1	TRBD2	TGTGCCAGCAGCCAAGAGGCACTAGCGGGGGGAGGTGAGCAGTTCTTC	CASSQEALAGGGEQFF
NA	TRBV7-3	TRBJ2-5	TRBD1	TGTGCCAGCAGCTTTAACTCGGACAGGGGAGAGACCCAGTACTTC	CASSFNSDRGETQYF
NA	TRBV5-1	TRBJ2-3	TRBD1	TGCGCCAGCAGCTCTTTGACAGGGGGGTCAGATACGCAGTATTTT	CASSSLTGGSDTQYF
NA	TRBV7-3	TRBJ2-3	TRBD1	TGTGCCAGCAGTTACAGGGGGCTAACAGATACGCAGTATTTT	CASSYRGLTDTQYF
NA	TRBV6-6	TRBJ2-7	NA	TGTGCCAGCAGCCTAAGGGGGGGTGACTACGAGCAGTACTTC	CASSLRGGDYEQYF
few	TRBV7-9	TRBJ1-1	TRBD1	TGTGCCAGCAGCTTAGCTTCACGGACAGGGGCTATGAACACTGAAGCTTTCTTT	CASSLASRTGAMNTEAFF
few	TRBV5-1	TRBJ2-7	TRBD2	TGCGCCAGCAGGTTTACTAGCGGGACCTCCTACGAGCAGTACTTC	CASRFTSGTSYEQYF
once	TRBV2	TRBJ1-3	NA	TGTGCCAGCAGTGAGGTCAGGGGTAGAGACACCATATATTTT	CASSEVRGRDTIYF
NA	TRBV19	TRBJ2-7	TRBD2	TGTGCCAGTAGTATTTCTACTAGCGGGGGTTCCTACGAGCAGTACTTC	CASSISTSGGSYEQYF
NA	TRBV5-6	TRBJ2-2	NA	TGTGCCAGCAGCTTATTTTACCGCCGGGACACCGGGGAGCTGTTTTTT	CASSLFYRRDTGELFF
NA	TRBV11-2	TRBJ1-2	TRBD1	TGTGCCAGCAGCTTAAAGACACAGGGGGCGCAAGGCTACACCTTC	CASSLKTQGAQGYTF
NA	TRBV7-9	TRBJ2-3	NA	TGTGCCAGCAGCTTAGGACTACCCCCCTCCACAGATACGCAGTATTTT	CASSLGLPPSTDTQYF
NA	TRBV6-5	TRBJ2-5	TRBD2	TGTGCCAGCAGTCCGAGCGGGGGGGCCTTTGAGACCCAGTACTTC	CASSPSGGAFETQYF
once	TRBV18	TRBJ1-4	NA	TGTGCCAGCTCCCGAGCAGGCGGGGAAAAACTGTTTTTT	CASSRAGGEKLFF
NA	TRBV9	TRBJ2-3	NA	TGTGCCAGCAGCCGGGGCGGGGAGAGGACAGATACGCAGTATTTT	CASSRGGERTDTQYF